This TCR beta chain was sequenced during a study of T-cell reconstitution after alpha-beta-depleted transplantation in children. Using unique molecular identifiers, the investigators prepared the TCRbeta library. MiXCR, applied by TCRdb to the PCR reads, yields one record per CDR3 protein. Counted here are 100,000 to 120,000 distinct CDR3 sequences, 10% to 13% occurring once; the ten biggest clones make up 8%. CDR3 length equals 15 residues. Germline assignment: CDR1 MDHEN and CDR2 SYDVKM. V shed 5 bases and J shed 5 bases, with 19 bases lying between them. This clonotype was found many times. The TCR was taken from a human donor who donated a stem cell graft to a child with acute lymphoblastic leukemia. This chain uses TRBV28 with TRBJ2-7, with a possible D match to TRBD1 (6 bases). The material was PBMCs from the stem cell graft donor, obtained from the stem cell graft. In DNA form, the CDR3 reads TGTGCCAGCAGTCTACCAGGGGTGGTATTCCACGAGCAGTACTTC. Its translation is CASSLPGVVFHEQYF.